The rows below give T cell receptor beta chains drawn from one sample of a study of OX40 agonist ivuxolimab in advanced cancers. The table came from immunoSEQ multiplex PCR; TCRdb's copy has only in-frame clones and leaves some out. The sample includes around 53,000 clones, nearly 80% of them seen just once. The sample in question was CD4+ or CD8+ T cells sorted from blood, obtained in a trial of the OX40 agonist ivuxolimab. These receptors were obtained from an adult with an advanced solid tumor such as melanoma, head and neck, liver or kidney cancer. Both conserved end residues are part of each CDR3. D genes are given only for firm matches. Clone size is not always given. Where it is, it says once, few, many or a class for expanded clones.

clone size: once; V gene: TRBV7-9; D gene: TRBD1; J gene: TRBJ2-3; CDR3 DNA: TGTGCCAGCAGCTTCCTACAGGGGGCTGGAGATACGCAGTATTTT; CDR3 protein: CASSFLQGAGDTQYF
clone size: NA; V gene: TRBV5-1; D gene: NA; J gene: TRBJ2-7; CDR3 DNA: TGCGCCAGCAGTCCAGTTATTGCCTACGAGCAGTACTTC; CDR3 protein: CASSPVIAYEQYF
clone size: once; V gene: TRBV11-2; D gene: TRBD1; J gene: TRBJ1-2; CDR3 DNA: TGTGCCAGCAGCTTAGGGGACAGGCGGCACTATGGCTACACCTTC; CDR3 protein: CASSLGDRRHYGYTF
clone size: NA; V gene: TRBV6-1; D gene: NA; J gene: TRBJ1-1; CDR3 DNA: TGTGCCAGCAGGTCTGGGAACACTGAAGCTTTCTTT; CDR3 protein: CASRSGNTEAFF
clone size: NA; V gene: TRBV2; D gene: NA; J gene: TRBJ2-1; CDR3 DNA: TGTGCCAGCAGCCTGGACAGCAACAATGAGCAGTTCTTC; CDR3 protein: CASSLDSNNEQFF
clone size: NA; V gene: TRBV5-6; D gene: TRBD2; J gene: TRBJ2-3; CDR3 DNA: TGTGCCAGCAGCTTGGCGGGGGCTAGCGGGATCCAAAATACGCAGTATTTT; CDR3 protein: CASSLAGASGIQNTQYF
clone size: NA; V gene: TRBV11-2; D gene: NA; J gene: TRBJ2-5; CDR3 DNA: TGTGCCAGCATCCCGGCGGCAGGGGCAGGAGAGACCCAGTACTTC; CDR3 protein: CASIPAAGAGETQYF
clone size: NA; V gene: TRBV7-2; D gene: NA; J gene: TRBJ2-2; CDR3 DNA: TGTGCCAGCAGCTTTCACTCCCAAGGTCGCACCGGGGAGCTGTTTTTT; CDR3 protein: CASSFHSQGRTGELFF
clone size: NA; V gene: TRBV28; D gene: NA; J gene: TRBJ2-7; CDR3 DNA: TGTGCCAGCAGCAATACAATGGGGTTCTACGAGCAGTACTTC; CDR3 protein: CASSNTMGFYEQYF
clone size: NA; V gene: TRBV11-2; D gene: TRBD1; J gene: TRBJ2-7; CDR3 DNA: TGTGCCAGCAGCTTAGTTGGGTACGGGACAGGGAACTACGAGCAGTACTTC; CDR3 protein: CASSLVGYGTGNYEQYF
clone size: NA; V gene: TRBV19; D gene: NA; J gene: TRBJ1-3; CDR3 DNA: TGTGCCAGTAGTAGGAGCGCAGGGGAGTCTGGAAACACCATATATTTT; CDR3 protein: CASSRSAGESGNTIYF
clone size: NA; V gene: TRBV5-4; D gene: NA; J gene: TRBJ2-2; CDR3 DNA: TGTGCCAGCAGAAACCGACAAAACACCGGGGAGCTGTTTTTT; CDR3 protein: CASRNRQNTGELFF
clone size: NA; V gene: TRBV10-3; D gene: TRBD1; J gene: TRBJ1-1; CDR3 DNA: TGTGCCATCAGGGGACAGGGGAGGGAGAATGAAGCTTTCTTT; CDR3 protein: CAIRGQGRENEAFF
clone size: few; V gene: TRBV21-1; D gene: NA; J gene: TRBJ2-7; CDR3 DNA: TGTGCCAGCAGCAAAAGGGCCTCGGAGGACGAGCAGTACTTC; CDR3 protein: CASSKRASEDEQYF
clone size: NA; V gene: TRBV7-2; D gene: NA; J gene: TRBJ1-4; CDR3 DNA: TGTGCCAGCAGCTTAGTGGCACTCCCTGGGGGTGAAAAACTGTTTTTT; CDR3 protein: CASSLVALPGGEKLFF
clone size: NA; V gene: TRBV28; D gene: NA; J gene: TRBJ2-2; CDR3 DNA: TGTGCCACCGCGGATGGGGCGGCCGGGGAGCTGTTTTTT; CDR3 protein: CATADGAAGELFF
clone size: NA; V gene: TRBV5-1; D gene: NA; J gene: TRBJ1-1; CDR3 DNA: TGCGCCAGCAGCTTGAAGGACAACACTGAAGCTTTCTTT; CDR3 protein: CASSLKDNTEAFF
clone size: NA; V gene: TRBV5-6; D gene: TRBD2; J gene: TRBJ2-1; CDR3 DNA: TGTGCCAGCAGACTTATAGCGGGACGTTACAATGAGCAGTTCTTC; CDR3 protein: CASRLIAGRYNEQFF
clone size: NA; V gene: TRBV7-9; D gene: NA; J gene: TRBJ1-2; CDR3 DNA: TGTGCCAGCAGCTTGGGGGCCGGGACCTCCTATGGCTACACCTTC; CDR3 protein: CASSLGAGTSYGYTF
clone size: NA; V gene: TRBV14; D gene: NA; J gene: TRBJ2-3; CDR3 DNA: TGTGCCAGCAGCCAAAGGGCGATTCCGGGACTTGAGGATGATACGCAGTATTTT; CDR3 protein: CASSQRAIPGLEDDTQYF
clone size: NA; V gene: TRBV6-1; D gene: NA; J gene: TRBJ1-2; CDR3 DNA: TGTGCCAGCAGTCCATCCGGGGGCTATGGCTACACCTTC; CDR3 protein: CASSPSGGYGYTF
clone size: NA; V gene: TRBV2; D gene: NA; J gene: TRBJ1-3; CDR3 DNA: TGTGCCAGCAGTCTCACAGGTGTCTCTGGAAACACCATATATTTT; CDR3 protein: CASSLTGVSGNTIYF
clone size: once; V gene: TRBV6-1; D gene: NA; J gene: TRBJ2-7; CDR3 DNA: TGTGCCAGCAGTGGCCGGGACGGTGTCTACGAGCAGTACTTC; CDR3 protein: CASSGRDGVYEQYF
clone size: NA; V gene: TRBV7-3; D gene: NA; J gene: TRBJ2-7; CDR3 DNA: TGTGCCAGCAGCCGGAACAGGAACTCCTACGAGCAGTACTTC; CDR3 protein: CASSRNRNSYEQYF
clone size: NA; V gene: TRBV11-2; D gene: TRBD2; J gene: TRBJ2-1; CDR3 DNA: TGTGCCAGCAGCTTAGGTAGCGGGGGGAGGTACAATGAGCAGTTCTTC; CDR3 protein: CASSLGSGGRYNEQFF
clone size: NA; V gene: TRBV7-2; D gene: TRBD1; J gene: TRBJ2-7; CDR3 DNA: TGTGCCAGCAGCTCCGGGACAGGGGCGTCATACGAGCAGTACTTC; CDR3 protein: CASSSGTGASYEQYF
clone size: NA; V gene: TRBV4-3; D gene: TRBD2; J gene: TRBJ2-3; CDR3 DNA: TGCGCCAGCAGCCAAGTAGCGGGGGCCCTTAGCACAGATACGCAGTATTTT; CDR3 protein: CASSQVAGALSTDTQYF
clone size: NA; V gene: TRBV19; D gene: NA; J gene: TRBJ1-1; CDR3 DNA: TGTGCCAGTAAACTCGGGTTGAACACTGAAGCTTTCTTT; CDR3 protein: CASKLGLNTEAFF
clone size: NA; V gene: TRBV2; D gene: TRBD1; J gene: TRBJ1-1; CDR3 DNA: TGTGCCAGCAGTACCCGACAGGGGCCGGGGACTGAAGCTTTCTTT; CDR3 protein: CASSTRQGPGTEAFF
clone size: NA; V gene: TRBV9; D gene: NA; J gene: TRBJ2-2; CDR3 DNA: TGTGCCAGCAGCCAGTATGCCCGGTGGGAGGGGGCGCGTACCGGGGAGCTGTTTTTT; CDR3 protein: CASSQYARWEGARTGELFF
clone size: NA; V gene: TRBV28; D gene: NA; J gene: TRBJ2-3; CDR3 DNA: TGTGCCAGCAGTTTGGTACAGGATACGCAGTATTTT; CDR3 protein: CASSLVQDTQYF
clone size: NA; V gene: TRBV27; D gene: NA; J gene: TRBJ2-5; CDR3 DNA: TGTGCCAGCAGTTTATCGCCGAGGGAGACCCAGTACTTC; CDR3 protein: CASSLSPRETQYF
clone size: NA; V gene: TRBV1; D gene: NA; J gene: TRBJ1-3; CDR3 DNA: TGCACCAGCAGCCAAGATCCGGCTGAAAAGGGCTGCTCTGGAAACACCATATATTTT; CDR3 protein: CTSSQDPAEKGCSGNTIYF
clone size: NA; V gene: TRBV10-2; D gene: NA; J gene: TRBJ1-2; CDR3 DNA: TGCGCCAGCAAGCTCAGGTCCGACTATGGCTACACCTTC; CDR3 protein: CASKLRSDYGYTF
clone size: NA; V gene: TRBV27; D gene: TRBD1; J gene: TRBJ1-4; CDR3 DNA: TGTGCCAGCAGTCGCCTCGGGACAGGGAATGAAAAACTGTTTTTT; CDR3 protein: CASSRLGTGNEKLFF
clone size: NA; V gene: TRBV4-1; D gene: TRBD1; J gene: TRBJ1-4; CDR3 DNA: TGCGCCAGCAGCCAAGGAGACAGGGACAATGAAAAACTGTTTTTT; CDR3 protein: CASSQGDRDNEKLFF
clone size: few; V gene: TRBV6-5; D gene: TRBD2; J gene: TRBJ2-7; CDR3 DNA: TGTGCCAGCAGTTACGGGCTAGCGGTATCCTACGAGCAGTACTTC; CDR3 protein: CASSYGLAVSYEQYF
clone size: NA; V gene: TRBV7-1; D gene: NA; J gene: TRBJ1-5; CDR3 DNA: TGTGCCAGCAGCTTAATGGACAATCAGCCCCAGCATTTT; CDR3 protein: CASSLMDNQPQHF
clone size: NA; V gene: TRBV28; D gene: TRBD1; J gene: TRBJ2-7; CDR3 DNA: TGTGCCAGCGGACAGGGGGGGGTCGAGCAGTACTTC; CDR3 protein: CASGQGGVEQYF
clone size: once; V gene: TRBV5-5; D gene: NA; J gene: TRBJ2-3; CDR3 DNA: TGTGCCAGCAGCCTAACTTTATCCATTCTCACAGATACGCAGTATTTT; CDR3 protein: CASSLTLSILTDTQYF
clone size: NA; V gene: TRBV9; D gene: NA; J gene: TRBJ2-5; CDR3 DNA: TGTGCCAGCAGCGTAGGGGCAGGGCTACGGGAGACCCAGTACTTC; CDR3 protein: CASSVGAGLRETQYF
clone size: NA; V gene: TRBV7-2; D gene: NA; J gene: TRBJ1-1; CDR3 DNA: TGTGCCAGCAGCCCACCCGCGAACACTGAAGCTTTCTTT; CDR3 protein: CASSPPANTEAFF